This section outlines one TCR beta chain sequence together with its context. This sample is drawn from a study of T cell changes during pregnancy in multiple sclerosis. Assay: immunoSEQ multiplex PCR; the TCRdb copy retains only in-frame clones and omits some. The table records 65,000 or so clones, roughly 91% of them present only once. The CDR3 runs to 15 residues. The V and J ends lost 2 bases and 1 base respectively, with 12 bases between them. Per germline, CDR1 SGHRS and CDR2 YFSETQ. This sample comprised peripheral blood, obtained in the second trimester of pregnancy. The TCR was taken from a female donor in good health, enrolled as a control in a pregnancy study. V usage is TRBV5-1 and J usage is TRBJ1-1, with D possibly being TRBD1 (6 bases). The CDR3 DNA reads TGCGCCAGCAGCTTAGGGGGGGCTCGGAACACTGAAGCTTTCTTT. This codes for CASSLGGARNTEAFF.